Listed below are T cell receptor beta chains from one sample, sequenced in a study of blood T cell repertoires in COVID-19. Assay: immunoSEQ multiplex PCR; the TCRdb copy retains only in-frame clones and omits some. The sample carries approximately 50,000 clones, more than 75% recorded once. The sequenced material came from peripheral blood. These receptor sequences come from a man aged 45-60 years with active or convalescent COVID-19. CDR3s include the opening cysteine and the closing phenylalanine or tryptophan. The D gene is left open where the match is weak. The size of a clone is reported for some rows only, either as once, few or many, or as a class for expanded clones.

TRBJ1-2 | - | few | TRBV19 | TGTGCCAGTAGCAGGGATGGTAACTATGGCTACACCTTC | CASSRDGNYGYTF
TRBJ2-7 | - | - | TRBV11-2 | TGTGCCAGCAGCTCCCGGAGGGAGCAGTACTTC | CASSSRREQYF
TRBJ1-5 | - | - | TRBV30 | TGTGCCTGGAGTGTCGGTAGCAATCAGCCCCAGCATTTT | CAWSVGSNQPQHF
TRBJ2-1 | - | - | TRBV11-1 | TGTGCCAGCAGCTTAGCTTTCGGTGGCCTAGGCTCCTACAATGAGCAGTTCTTC | CASSLAFGGLGSYNEQFF
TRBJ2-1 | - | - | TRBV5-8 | TGTGCCAGCAGCCGGGTGCGCTCCTACAATGAGCAGTTCTTC | CASSRVRSYNEQFF
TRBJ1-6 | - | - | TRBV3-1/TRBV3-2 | TGTGCCAGCAGCACCGGTTCACCCCTCCACTTT | CASSTGSPLHF
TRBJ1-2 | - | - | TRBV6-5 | TGTGCCAGCAGCCTTGAGAGTCAGAGGGGGTATGGCTACACCTTC | CASSLESQRGYGYTF
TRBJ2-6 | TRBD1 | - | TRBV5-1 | TGCGCCAGCAGCTCGGGGACAGGAAGCTCGCCTGGGGCCAACGTCCTGACTTTC | CASSSGTGSSPGANVLTF
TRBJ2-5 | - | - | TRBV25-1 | TGTGCCAGCAGTGAAGGAGGCCACCAAGAGACCCAGTACTTC | CASSEGGHQETQYF
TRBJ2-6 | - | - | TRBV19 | TGTGCCAGTAGTATAGCTGGAGGACCCAAGGCTGGGGCCAACGTCCTGACTTTC | CASSIAGGPKAGANVLTF
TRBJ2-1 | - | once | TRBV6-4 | TGTGCCAGCAGTGTGGAGGGGATCATTGGTAATGAGCAGTTCTTC | CASSVEGIIGNEQFF
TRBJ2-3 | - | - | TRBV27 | TGTGCCAGCATGCAGGGGAGCACAGATACGCAGTATTTT | CASMQGSTDTQYF
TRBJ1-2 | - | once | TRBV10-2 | TGCGCCAGCAGTGAGCCGAACACTAACTATGGCTACACCTTC | CASSEPNTNYGYTF
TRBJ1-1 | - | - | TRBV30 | TGTGCCTGGGAGGGAGGAACTGAAGCTTTCTTT | CAWEGGTEAFF
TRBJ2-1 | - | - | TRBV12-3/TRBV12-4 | TGTGCCAGCAGTTTAGCGAGCCATAGTGGGCAGTTCTTC | CASSLASHSGQFF
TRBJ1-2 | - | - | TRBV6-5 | TGTGCCAGCAGTCCCACGAGAACAGGTCCCTATGGCTACACCTTC | CASSPTRTGPYGYTF
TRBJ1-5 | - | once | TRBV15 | TGTGCCACCAGCAGAGATCGGAAGACCAGGTCGAATCTCCAGCATTTT | CATSRDRKTRSNLQHF
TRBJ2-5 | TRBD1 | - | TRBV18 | TGTGCCAGCTCACCTTTGCCGAGGGGGCCGGAGGAGACCCAGTACTTC | CASSPLPRGPEETQYF
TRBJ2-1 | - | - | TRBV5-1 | TGCGCCAGCAGCTCCCTAGGTCTCAATGAGCAGTTCTTC | CASSSLGLNEQFF
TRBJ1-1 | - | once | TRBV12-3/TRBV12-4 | TGTGCCAGCAGTTTCGCGACAAAAGGCGAAGCTTTCTTT | CASSFATKGEAFF
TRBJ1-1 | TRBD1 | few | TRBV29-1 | TGCAGCGTTCGACAGGGGAAGAACACTGAAGCTTTCTTT | CSVRQGKNTEAFF
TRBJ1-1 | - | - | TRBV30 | TGTGCCTGGAGATCTGTGAGGAGGGCCAACACTGAAGCTTTCTTT | CAWRSVRRANTEAFF
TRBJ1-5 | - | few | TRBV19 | TGTGCCAGTTCCTTGGACAGAAAAAATCAGCCCCAGCATTTT | CASSLDRKNQPQHF
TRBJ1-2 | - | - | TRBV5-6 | TGTGCCAGCAGCAACGGCCCAGCGGTTGGCTACACCTTC | CASSNGPAVGYTF
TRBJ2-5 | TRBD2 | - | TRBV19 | TGTGCCAGTAGCCGAGGGACTAGCGTAGGGGAGACCCAGTACTTC | CASSRGTSVGETQYF
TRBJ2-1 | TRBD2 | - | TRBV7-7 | TGTGCCAGCAGCCAGGGACTAGCGAGTAGTGAGAATGAGCAGTTCTTC | CASSQGLASSENEQFF
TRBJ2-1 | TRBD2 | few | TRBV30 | TGTGCCGGGGGGACTAGGAGGGCCAATGAGCAGTTCTTC | CAGGTRRANEQFF
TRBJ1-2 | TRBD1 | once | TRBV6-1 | TGTGCCAGCAGTGAAGCGGGACAGGTCCGAGGTAACTATGGCTACACCTTC | CASSEAGQVRGNYGYTF